The present T cell receptor beta chain was sequenced within a study of blood T cell repertoires in COVID-19. The protocol was immunoSEQ multiplex PCR, while the TCRdb copy is restricted to in-frame clones and leaves out a portion. The table lists around 30,000 clones, about 91% of them singletons. This clone came up once. The sequenced sample was peripheral blood. The clonotype was recovered from a man aged 50-59 years with active COVID-19.

The chain's CDR3 is CSASLNEQFF. The DNA of the CDR3 is TGCAGTGCTAGCCTCAATGAGCAGTTCTTC. The V call is TRBV20-1, the J call TRBJ2-1; no reliable D call. The germline V gene has CDR1 DFQATT and CDR2 SNEGSKA (reference sequence). Trimming took off 3 bases at V and 6 bases at J, with 3 bases between the two ends. This CDR3 is built from 10 residues.